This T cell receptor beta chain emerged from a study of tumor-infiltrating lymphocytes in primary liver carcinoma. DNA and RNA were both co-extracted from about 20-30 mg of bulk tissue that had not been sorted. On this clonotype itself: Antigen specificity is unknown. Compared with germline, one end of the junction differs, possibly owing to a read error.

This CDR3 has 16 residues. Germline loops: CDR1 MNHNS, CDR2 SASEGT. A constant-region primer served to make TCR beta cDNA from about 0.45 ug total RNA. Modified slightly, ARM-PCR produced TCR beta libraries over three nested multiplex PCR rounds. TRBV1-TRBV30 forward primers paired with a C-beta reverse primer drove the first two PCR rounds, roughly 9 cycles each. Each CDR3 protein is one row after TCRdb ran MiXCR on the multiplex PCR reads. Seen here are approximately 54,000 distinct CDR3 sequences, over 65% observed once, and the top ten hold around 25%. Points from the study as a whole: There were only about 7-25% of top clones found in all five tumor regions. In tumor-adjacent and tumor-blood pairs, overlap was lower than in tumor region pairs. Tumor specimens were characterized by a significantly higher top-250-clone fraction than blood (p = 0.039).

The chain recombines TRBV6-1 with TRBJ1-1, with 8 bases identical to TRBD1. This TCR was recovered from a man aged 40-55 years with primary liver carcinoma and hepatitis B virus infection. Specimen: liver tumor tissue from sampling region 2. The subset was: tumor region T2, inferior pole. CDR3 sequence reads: CASSELGGTGNIEAFF. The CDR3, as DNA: TGTGCCAGCAGTGAATTGGGAGGGACAGGCAACATTGAAGCCTTCTTT.